A selection of T cell receptor beta chains follows, all from one sample in a study of T cell responses to AZD1222 COVID-19 vaccine. Clones were read by immunoSEQ multiplex PCR, and TCRdb kept only the in-frame ones, dropping some. The table includes 85,000 to 110,000 clones, around 90% detected once. Material: peripheral blood, obtained on day 0 of AZD1222 vaccination. These receptors all come from an adult in good health. The CDR3 runs from the conserved cysteine through the conserved F or W. D genes are given only for firm matches. Rows give clone size only sometimes, using once, few, many, or a class for an expanded clone.

d_call,j_call,clone_size,v_call,cdr3_nt,cdr3_aa
TRBD1,TRBJ1-3,.,TRBV28,TGTGCCAGCAGTTTGACAGGGGCCGGAAACACCATATATTTT,CASSLTGAGNTIYF
.,TRBJ1-1,once,TRBV18,TGTGCCAGCTCACCTCCGGGGGACAACACTGAAGCTTTCTTT,CASSPPGDNTEAFF
.,TRBJ2-2,.,TRBV6-6,TGTGCCCGCGTGGGGGGGGGCCCGGACACCGGGGAGCTGTTTTTT,CARVGGGPDTGELFF
TRBD1,TRBJ1-3,.,TRBV5-4,TGTGCCAGCAGCTTTAGGACAGGGTCTAAGAGCTCTGGAAACACCATATATTTT,CASSFRTGSKSSGNTIYF
.,TRBJ1-2,once,TRBV10-3,TGTGCCATCACCTGGGACGGAACTAACTATGGCTACACCTTC,CAITWDGTNYGYTF
TRBD1,TRBJ1-5,.,TRBV28,TGTGCCAGCAGTCCGACAGGAGGGACAGGGAAAAGAAGCAATCAGCCCCAGCATTTT,CASSPTGGTGKRSNQPQHF
.,TRBJ1-5,.,TRBV5-1,TGCGCCAGCAGCTTGGACGGCTATAGCAATCAGCCCCAGCATTTT,CASSLDGYSNQPQHF
TRBD1,TRBJ1-1,.,TRBV7-2,TGTGCCAGCAGCCCCTTTTGGGGACAGGAGAACACTGAAGCTTTCTTT,CASSPFWGQENTEAFF
.,TRBJ1-4,few,TRBV7-9,TGTGCCAGCAGCTTAGGAGGCAGGGCCGGGAAACTGTTTTTT,CASSLGGRAGKLFF
TRBD1,TRBJ2-2,.,TRBV13,TGTGCCAGCAGCTGGGACAGGGGGAAGTTCCCCGGGGAGCTGTTTTTT,CASSWDRGKFPGELFF
TRBD1,TRBJ1-1,.,TRBV10-2,TGCGCCAGCCTTACCTCGGACAGGGAGACTGAAGCTTTCTTT,CASLTSDRETEAFF
.,TRBJ1-2,.,TRBV21-1,TGTGCCAGCCAGTATGGCTACACCTTC,CASQYGYTF
.,TRBJ1-3,.,TRBV3-1/TRBV3-2,TGTGCCAGCAGCCAAGGCGGTGGGCAGGGCCGAAACACCATATATTTT,CASSQGGGQGRNTIYF
.,TRBJ1-3,.,TRBV28,TGTGCCAGCAGTCCTGGAGGGGTTGGAAACACCATATATTTT,CASSPGGVGNTIYF
.,TRBJ2-1,.,TRBV28,TGTGCCAGCAGTTTATCCTACTACAATGAGCAGTTCTTC,CASSLSYYNEQFF
TRBD2,TRBJ2-1,.,TRBV10-1,TGCGCCAGCAGTACAGCGGGGGGGCCAGAAGAGCAGTTCTTC,CASSTAGGPEEQFF
.,TRBJ2-5,.,TRBV6-2/TRBV6-3,TGTGCCAGCAGTTACTCGGGGCAGGGCGGCGAGGCCCAGTACTTC,CASSYSGQGGEAQYF
.,TRBJ2-4,.,TRBV19,TGTGCCAGTAGTATACGGACAGAAAACATTCAGTACTTC,CASSIRTENIQYF
TRBD1,TRBJ2-7,.,TRBV4-1,TGCGCCAGCAGCCCTACCAGGACAGGGGATAGCGAGCAGTACTTC,CASSPTRTGDSEQYF
.,TRBJ1-1,.,TRBV12-3/TRBV12-4,TGTGCCAGCACTATTACGAACACTGAAGCTTTCTTT,CASTITNTEAFF
TRBD1,TRBJ1-2,.,TRBV7-2,TGTGCCAGCAGCTTAGGAACAGGGGTATACTATGGCTACACCTTC,CASSLGTGVYYGYTF
TRBD2,TRBJ2-3,.,TRBV5-1,TGCGCCAGCAGCGAGGGACTATCTGCCGATACGCAGTATTTT,CASSEGLSADTQYF
.,TRBJ1-6,.,TRBV10-3,TGTGCCATCAGTGGACAGCTAAATTCACCCCTCCACTTT,CAISGQLNSPLHF
.,TRBJ2-2,.,TRBV11-2,TGTGCCAGCAGCTTAGTATGGGGGAGTGGGACCGGGGAGCTGTTTTTT,CASSLVWGSGTGELFF
.,TRBJ2-7,.,TRBV20-1,TGCAGTGCTAGTCCAGGGACCGAGTACGAGCAGTACTTC,CSASPGTEYEQYF
TRBD2,TRBJ2-3,.,TRBV5-5,TGTGCCAGCAGCTTGGCTAGCGGGACTATAGATACGCAGTATTTT,CASSLASGTIDTQYF
TRBD1,TRBJ1-2,.,TRBV6-2/TRBV6-3,TGTGCCAGCAGTTACTCGTTGTCAGGGGGCGACTATGGCTACACCTTC,CASSYSLSGGDYGYTF
TRBD2,TRBJ2-5,.,TRBV19,TGTGCCAGCCGGGGGGGCCCAGAGACCCAGTACTTC,CASRGGPETQYF
TRBD1,TRBJ1-2,.,TRBV3-1/TRBV3-2,TGTGCCAGCAGCCAAGGGGGGACAGGGAACTATGGCTACACCTTC,CASSQGGTGNYGYTF
.,TRBJ2-5,.,TRBV27,TGTGCCAGCAGTTTGGGGGAGACCCAGTACTTC,CASSLGETQYF
.,TRBJ2-2,.,TRBV4-3,TGCGCCAGCAGCCAAGATCTGGGAGCCCGCACCGGGGAGCTGTTTTTT,CASSQDLGARTGELFF
.,TRBJ1-3,.,TRBV6-5,TGTGCCAGCAGACCCGGGACGGATGGAAACACCATATATTTT,CASRPGTDGNTIYF
TRBD2,TRBJ2-7,.,TRBV24-1,TGTGCCACCAGTGATCCAAAAGCGGGAGGGACAACCTACGAGCAGTACTTC,CATSDPKAGGTTYEQYF
TRBD1,TRBJ1-1,.,TRBV10-3,TGTGCCATCACACAGAGACAGGGCCACACTGAAGCTTTCTTT,CAITQRQGHTEAFF
.,TRBJ1-2,.,TRBV12-5,TGTGCTAGTGGTTGGAAAACAGGACACGGCTACACCTTC,CASGWKTGHGYTF
TRBD1,TRBJ1-2,many,TRBV5-6,TGTGCCAGCAGGGGTGGGGACAGGGGAGACTATGGCTACACCTTC,CASRGGDRGDYGYTF
.,TRBJ1-3,once,TRBV18,TGTGCCAGCTCAGCGACGGTGAACTCTGGAAACACCATATATTTT,CASSATVNSGNTIYF
.,TRBJ1-3,.,TRBV12-3/TRBV12-4,TGTGCCAGCAGTTCCGGAAACACCATATATTTT,CASSSGNTIYF
.,TRBJ1-2,.,TRBV5-4,TGTGCCAGCAGCTTGGAACAGGGAATTCATCGGAACTATGGCTACACCTTC,CASSLEQGIHRNYGYTF
.,TRBJ1-2,.,TRBV28,TGTGCCAGCAGATCACGGGGCTATGGCTACACCTTC,CASRSRGYGYTF
.,TRBJ2-3,few,TRBV5-1,TGCGCCAGCATGGCTCTCGGGGGTCTCACAGATACGCAGTATTTT,CASMALGGLTDTQYF
TRBD1,TRBJ2-5,.,TRBV29-1,TGCAGCGTTGCCGGGACAGCCCAAGAGACCCAGTACTTC,CSVAGTAQETQYF
TRBD1,TRBJ2-3,.,TRBV27,TGTGCCAGCAGTAAAGGACAGGTACGCACAGATACGCAGTATTTT,CASSKGQVRTDTQYF
TRBD1,TRBJ2-1,.,TRBV6-2/TRBV6-3,TGTGCCAGCAGTTACCATGTTCGTACAGGGGGTATACCTGGTCGTGAGCAGTTCTTC,CASSYHVRTGGIPGREQFF
.,TRBJ1-2,.,TRBV7-8,TGTGCCAGCAGCACCGAGGGTTATGGCTACACCTTC,CASSTEGYGYTF
.,TRBJ1-1,.,TRBV5-1,TGCGCCAGCAGCTTTTCTCTAGATTTCATGAACACTGAAGCTTTCTTT,CASSFSLDFMNTEAFF
.,TRBJ2-6,.,TRBV14,TGTGCCAGCAGCCAAGGTGTGGGGCGGAAGAGCTCTGGGGCCAACGTCCTGACTTTC,CASSQGVGRKSSGANVLTF
.,TRBJ2-7,.,TRBV29-1,TGCAGCGTTGAAGACCCCAGGGAAGTGAGGAACGAGCAGTACTTC,CSVEDPREVRNEQYF
.,TRBJ2-3,few,TRBV7-3,TGTGCCAGCAGCTTTGACGGGGGATGGACAGATACGCAGTATTTT,CASSFDGGWTDTQYF
.,TRBJ1-4,once,TRBV19,TGTGCCAGTAGGATAGGTATGACACCATCTGCAACTAATGAAAAACTGTTTTTT,CASRIGMTPSATNEKLFF
.,TRBJ1-4,.,TRBV6-6,TGTGCCAGCAGCCCACCGGGAAAACTGTTTTTT,CASSPPGKLFF
.,TRBJ2-1,.,TRBV5-1,TGCGCCAGCAGCTTGTATGGGTTCGATGGATTTGGTGAGCAGTTCTTC,CASSLYGFDGFGEQFF
TRBD1,TRBJ1-2,.,TRBV19,TGTGCCAGTAGAAAGGGACAGGGGGACGGCTACACCTTC,CASRKGQGDGYTF
TRBD1,TRBJ2-7,.,TRBV28,TGTGCCAGCAGTGATCCCGGGACAGGACACCCCTACGAGCAGTACTTC,CASSDPGTGHPYEQYF
.,TRBJ1-1,once,TRBV6-2/TRBV6-3,TGTGCCAGCAGTTTTCAAGCGGGGAGAACAGAAGCTTTCTTT,CASSFQAGRTEAFF
.,TRBJ1-1,once,TRBV9,TGTGCCAGCAGTCCAGGGGAGAACACTGAAGCTTTCTTT,CASSPGENTEAFF
.,TRBJ2-1,.,TRBV27,TGTGCCAGCAGTTTACTGGCGGGACCCTACAATGAGCAGTTCTTC,CASSLLAGPYNEQFF
.,TRBJ1-1,.,TRBV6-5,TGTGCCAGCAGTTACGTGGTGAACACTGAAGCTTTCTTT,CASSYVVNTEAFF